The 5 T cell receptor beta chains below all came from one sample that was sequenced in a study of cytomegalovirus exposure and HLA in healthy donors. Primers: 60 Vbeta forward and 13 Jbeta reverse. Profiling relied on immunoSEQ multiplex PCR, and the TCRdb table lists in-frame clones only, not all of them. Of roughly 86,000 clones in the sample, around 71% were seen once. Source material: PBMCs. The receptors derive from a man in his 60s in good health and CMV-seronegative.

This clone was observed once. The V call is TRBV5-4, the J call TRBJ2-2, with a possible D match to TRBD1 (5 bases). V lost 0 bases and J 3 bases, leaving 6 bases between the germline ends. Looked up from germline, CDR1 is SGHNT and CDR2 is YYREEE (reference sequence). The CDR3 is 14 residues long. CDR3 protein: CASSLGGDTGELFF. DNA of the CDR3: TGTGCCAGCAGCTTGGGGGGCGACACCGGGGAGCTGTTTTTT.

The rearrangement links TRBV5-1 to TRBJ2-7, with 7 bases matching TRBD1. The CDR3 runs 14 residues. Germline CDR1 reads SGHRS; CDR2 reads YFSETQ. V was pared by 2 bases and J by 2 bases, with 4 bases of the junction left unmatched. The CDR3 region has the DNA TGCGCCAGCAGCTTAATCCAGGGGGCCTACGAGCAGTACTTC. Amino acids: CASSLIQGAYEQYF.

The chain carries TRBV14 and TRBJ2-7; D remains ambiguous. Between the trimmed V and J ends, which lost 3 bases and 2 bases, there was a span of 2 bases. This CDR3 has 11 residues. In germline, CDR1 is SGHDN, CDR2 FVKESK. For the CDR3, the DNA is TGTGCCAGCAGCCATACCTACGAGCAGTACTTC. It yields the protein CASSHTYEQYF.

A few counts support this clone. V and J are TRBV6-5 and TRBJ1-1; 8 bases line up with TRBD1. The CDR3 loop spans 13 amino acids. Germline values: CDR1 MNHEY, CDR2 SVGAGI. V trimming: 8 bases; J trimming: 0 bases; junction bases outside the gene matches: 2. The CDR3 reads CASVDRVNTEAFF. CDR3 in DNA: TGTGCCAGCGTGGACAGGGTGAACACTGAAGCTTTCTTT.

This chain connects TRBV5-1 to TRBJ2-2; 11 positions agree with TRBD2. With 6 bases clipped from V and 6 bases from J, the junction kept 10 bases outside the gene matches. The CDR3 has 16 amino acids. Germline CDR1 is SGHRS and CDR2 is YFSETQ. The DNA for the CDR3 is TGCGCCAGCATGGCCGGTAGCGGGGGGGCCCCCGGGGAGCTGTTTTTT. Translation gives CASMAGSGGAPGELFF.